The clone carrying this T cell receptor (beta chain) was recorded once. Other DNA sequences of this sample code for an identical CDR3. The sample is drawn from a study of technical replicates of blood from several donors. Sequencing used immunoSEQ multiplex PCR; TCRdb keeps in-frame clones, though not all of them. This sample has nearly 95,000 clones, with less than 96% found just once. This CDR3 contains 15 residues. Trimming removed 2 bases at V and 0 bases at J, with 12 bases between. Germline CDR1 is SGHRS and CDR2 is YFSETQ. Sequenced material: T cells isolated from PBMCs. This receptor was obtained from a human donor in good health. The genes are TRBV5-1 and TRBJ2-7; TRBD2 might be the D (5 bases). The CDR3 region is CASSFGGSSSYEQYF. CDR3 in DNA: TGCGCCAGCAGCTTCGGAGGTAGTTCCTCCTACGAGCAGTACTTC.